Sequencing of this T cell receptor beta chain was carried out in a study of blood T cell repertoires in COVID-19 (dated by TCRdb to the early 2020s). Study-wide context: Collaborator samples came from the United States, Italy and Spain and covered acute and convalescent phases of COVID-19. The repertoires were made available in a free public database intended to serve as a resource for research on the immune response to SARS-CoV-2. The material from the prospective study consisted of cDNA or gDNA derived from T cells, B-cell-depleted T cells, or PBMCs. Nearly every sample came with metadata listing a de-identified subject ID, COVID-19 status, age in years and sex. HLA class I and class II types, where available, came from metadata supplied by the sample provider rather than from assay-based typing. The dataset comprised deeply sampled blood TCRbeta repertoires from subjects exposed to, actively infected with, or recovered from COVID-19. The samples were drawn from two sources: the first 160 participants of the ongoing ImmuneRACE study, and approximately 1,300 subjects contributed by 6 global collaborators. Results the study describes overall, beyond this receptor: Clinical and demographic metadata were provided uncurated, with the amount varying by source and participant.

In Seattle, one collaborating source enrolled patients while the infection was active and tracked those patients longitudinally over the course of disease. Whole blood was collected in K2EDTA tubes by collaborating institutions according to the institutions' own protocols. Collaborator samples were shipped for TCRbeta analysis as frozen whole blood, isolated PBMCs, or DNA extracted from either sample type. TCRbeta CDR3 regions were amplified from genomic DNA using the immunoSEQ Assay, a bias-controlled multiplex PCR. The original pipeline was this. Nucleated cell counts per sample were estimated from amplification of reference gene primers within the assay. To quantify the absolute abundance of each unique TCRbeta CDR3 rearrangement, sequence reads were collapsed and filtered. For each sample, productive Simpson clonality was calculated as the square root of Simpson's diversity index across productive rearrangements. Drawn from immuneACCESS, this table holds only the in-frame rearrangements with V and J called that TCRdb kept. Clones are partly lost; checked studies trace under half to an unresolved V gene and leave the rest unexplained. V and J calls and clone size come straight from that table; D and trimming were deduced from the DNA. A total of hundreds of thousands of clones appear in this sample, about 88% of them only once. The biggest ten clones account for over 10% of the sample.

V is cut by 1 base and J by 10 bases, and the space between the germline ends is 9 bases. CDR1 LGHDT and CDR2 YNNKEL are derived from the germline V gene (reference sequence). The CDR3, from cysteine to phenylalanine, totals 12 residues. The read is trimmed to its CDR3 DNA, 36 bases read in frame from base 1. For this clone: What this receptor recognizes is not known. Within one base of it there is no much larger clone, and no base qualities were kept.

The sequence is built from TRBV3-1 (or the pseudogene TRBV3-2) and TRBJ2-3; the D segment cannot be called with confidence. This sequence was found in a woman in her sixties or seventies with COVID-19, enrolled during active disease. Sequencing input: peripheral blood. The CDR3 reads as follows: CASSQGGIAQYF. The DNA sequence reads TGTGCCAGCAGCCAAGGAGGAATCGCGCAGTATTTT.